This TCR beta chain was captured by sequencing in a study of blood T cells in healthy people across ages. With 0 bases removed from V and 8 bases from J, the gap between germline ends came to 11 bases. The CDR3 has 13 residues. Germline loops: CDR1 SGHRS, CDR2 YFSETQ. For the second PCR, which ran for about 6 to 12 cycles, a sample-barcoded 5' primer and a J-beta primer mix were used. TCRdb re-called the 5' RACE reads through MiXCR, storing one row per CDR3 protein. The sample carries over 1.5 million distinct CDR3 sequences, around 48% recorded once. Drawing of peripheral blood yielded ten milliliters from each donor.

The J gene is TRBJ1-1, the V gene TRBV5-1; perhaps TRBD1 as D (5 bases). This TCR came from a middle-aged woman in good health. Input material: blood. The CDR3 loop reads CASSLGQNLEAFF. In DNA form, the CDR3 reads TGCGCCAGCAGCTTGGGACAGAACCTCGAAGCTTTCTTT.